This T cell receptor beta chain emerged from a study of cytomegalovirus exposure and HLA in healthy donors. About the study: From HLA-typed donors, an early data release held some 80 million unique TCRs.

The V gene's germline CDR1 is SGHTA and CDR2 FQGTGA. The CDR3 contains 18 residues. Trimming at V came to 2 bases and at J to 4 bases, leaving 11 bases not matched to a gene. The PCR contained 60 Vbeta and 13 Jbeta primers. TCRdb's table, derived via immunoSEQ multiplex PCR, lists solely in-frame clones and lacks some. The sample spans about 160,000 clones; the ten largest clones claim 2.1%. This TCR was sampled from a young man in good health and CMV-seronegative. This chain joins TRBV7-3 and TRBJ1-1; 12 bases map to TRBD1. The sample comprised PBMCs. The CDR3 here is CASSLDPWDRGLGTEAFF. The CDR3 region has the DNA TGTGCCAGCAGCTTAGATCCTTGGGACAGGGGGCTCGGCACTGAAGCTTTCTTT.